Detailed here is one TCR beta chain. This clonotype was recorded once. The clone's antigen remains unknown. No base quality information exists; no much larger clone differs at one position. One read represents weak support. The CDR3 starts with the cysteine, ends with the phenylalanine, and has 16 residues. Just CDR3 DNA is preserved here, 48 bases in frame from base 1. CDR1 is given as SGHTA and CDR2 as FQGNSA, both from the germline V gene. Deletion took 2 bases off V and 0 bases off J, with a span of 14 bases between the germline ends. The source of the sample is a study of CD8 T cells in ankylosing spondylitis (dated by TCRdb to 2016 to 2017). Concerning the study at large: The study profiled T cell receptor beta repertoires in healthy donors and ankylosing spondylitis patients to find disease-linked TCR variants. In total, the full study cohort was made up of roughly 100 healthy donors and 20 to 25 ankylosing spondylitis patients. Peripheral blood was sampled, and synovial fluid was additionally collected from ankylosing spondylitis patients.

Sequencing was performed on an Illumina HiSeq 2500. TCR beta libraries were prepared by quantitative 5'-RACE with molecular barcodes. Regarding the original processing steps: Disease-linked TCR variants were identified with a new computational method built on a probabilistic model of VDJ rearrangement. TCRdb reanalyzed the raw reads on its own, using fastp at Q25 for trimming and MiXCR for clone calling, and kept in-frame beta chains. Each record represents a unique CDR3 protein, reported with the most common genes and DNA among its rows. What appears here as the V and J calls and clone size reflects TCRdb's work, not the paper's. The sample data list fewer than 400,000 distinct CDR3 sequences, and roughly 8% of these were observed just once. About 15% of the sample lies in the top ten. Findings and caveats that apply to the study as a whole: The disease-linked clones had a CD8+ phenotype and were found at relatively low frequencies in peripheral blood. Significant enrichment of the disease-linked clones was reported in matched synovial fluid samples from ankylosing spondylitis patients. Some motif variants were previously reported in synovial fluid and blood of reactive arthritis patients, suggesting common disease-initiation mechanisms. Blood from ankylosing spondylitis patients appeared to be characterized by a TCR beta motif composed of under ten highly homologous amino acid variants.

The chain was built from TRBV7-2 and TRBJ2-7; the D gene is unclear. The clonotype comes from a male donor with ankylosing spondylitis. Source material: blood, either unsorted or a sorted T cell fraction (not recorded which). The CDR3 protein: CASSLRPARSSYEQYF. The nucleotide sequence is TGTGCCAGCAGCTTACGCCCAGCGAGAAGCTCCTACGAGCAGTACTTC.